These 18 T cell receptor beta chains came from one sample sequenced in a study of siplizumab effects on memory and regulatory T cells. The table came from immunoSEQ multiplex PCR; TCRdb's copy has only in-frame clones and leaves some out. In the table there are 80,000 to 130,000 clones, about 91% of which are singletons. The sequenced sample consisted of CD4+ T cells sorted from blood. All receptors come from a human donor in good health. Some clones in this sample may be carry-over from other donors' samples.

The chain recombines TRBV18 with TRBJ1-5, with D tentatively TRBD1 (5 bases). Looked up from germline, CDR1 is KGHSH and CDR2 is LQKENI. The V end was cut by 2 bases, the J end by 7 bases, with 12 bases between. The CDR3 length is 14 residues. CDR3 nucleotides: TGTGCCAGCTCACCATCGGGGGGAGGACAGCCCCAGCATTTT. It specifies CASSPSGGGQPQHF.

The rearrangement joins TRBV7-9 to TRBJ1-2, with 8 nucleotides matching TRBD1. In germline, CDR1 is SEHNR, CDR2 FQNEAQ (reference sequence). Unmatched junction bases numbered 5, after V lost 1 base and J lost 4 bases. This CDR3 is 15 amino acids long. CDR3 sequence: CASSLVSRGPYGYTF. The CDR3 DNA is TGTGCCAGCAGCTTAGTTAGCAGGGGGCCCTATGGCTACACCTTC.

This chain joins TRBV7-2 and TRBJ2-7; 7 bases fit TRBD2. Germline values: CDR1 SGHTA, CDR2 FQGNSA. The CDR3 consists of 16 residues. J lost 5 bases, V lost 1 base, and 11 bases had no gene match. CDR3 DNA sequence: TGTGCCAGCAGCTTAGTGGGCGCGGGAGTCCCCAACGAGCAGTACTTC. It is translated as CASSLVGAGVPNEQYF.

V and J are TRBV27 and TRBJ2-1; the D is unclear. This CDR3 spans 13 amino acids. Germline values: CDR1 MNHEY, CDR2 SMNVEV (reference sequence). V was cut by 2 bases and J by 9 bases, with 11 bases left in between. CDR3 residues: CASSLETWGEQFF. The CDR3 DNA is TGTGCCAGCAGTTTAGAAACCTGGGGTGAGCAGTTCTTC.

The chain joins TRBV28 to TRBJ1-3, with 7 positions matching TRBD1. Trimming took 6 bases from V and 4 from J; bases not matched to a gene: 6. Per germline, CDR1 MDHEN and CDR2 SYDVKM. The CDR3 loop spans 14 amino acids. The CDR3 sequence: CASSSGQSGNTIYF. CDR3 sequence (DNA): TGTGCCAGCAGCTCGGGACAGTCAGGAAACACCATATATTTT.

The V and J genes are TRBV15 and TRBJ1-4; D ambiguous. The CDR3 totals 12 residues. V was pared by 8 bases and J by 6 bases, with 10 bases between. The germline gives CDR1 LNHNV, CDR2 YYDKDF (reference sequence). The CDR3 sequence: CATGRKDEKLFF. CDR3 bases: TGTGCCACCGGTAGGAAAGATGAAAAACTGTTTTTT. The full variable domain, completed using reference TRBV15 and TRBJ1-4, is DAMVIQNPRYQVTQFGKPVTLSCSQTLNHNVMYWYQQKSSQAPKLLFHYYDKDFNNEADTPDNFQSRRPNTSFCFLDIRSPGLGDTAMYLCATGRKDEKLFFGSGTQLSVL.

The gene calls are TRBV2 and TRBJ1-2; 7 nucleotides line up with TRBD1. V trimming: 1 base; J trimming: 4 bases; junction bases outside the gene matches: 9. This CDR3 is built from 16 residues. Germline CDR1 SNHLY, CDR2 FYNNEI. CDR3 sequence reads: CASSEDSGTAGYGYTF. CDR3 nucleotides: TGTGCCAGCAGTGAAGATTCCGGGACAGCGGGCTATGGCTACACCTTC. Full variable domain (missing parts from reference TRBV2 and TRBJ1-2): EPEVTQTPSHQVTQMGQEVILRCVPISNHLYFYWYRQILGQKVEFLVSFYNNEISEKSEIFDDQFSVERPDGSNFTLKIRSTKLEDSAMYFCASSEDSGTAGYGYTFGSGTRLTVV.

This clone rates as medium-sized (0.01 to 0.1%). The rearrangement links TRBV7-8 to TRBJ1-1; D ambiguous. The germline V and J ends were trimmed by 4 bases and 3 bases, with 12 bases remaining between them. Germline V gene sequence: CDR1 SGHVS, CDR2 FQNEAQ. This CDR3 is 14 amino acids long. This CDR3 is CASSSGEADTEAFF. The CDR3 DNA is TGTGCCAGCAGCTCCGGGGAAGCGGACACTGAAGCTTTCTTT. The full variable domain, rest sourced from reference TRBV7-8 and TRBJ1-1, is GAGVSQSPRYKVAKRGQDVALRCDPISGHVSLFWYQQALGQGPEFLTYFQNEAQLDKSGLPSDRFFAERPEGSVSTLKIQRTQQEDSAVYLCASSSGEADTEAFFGQGTRLTVV.

This rearrangement joins TRBV7-3 to TRBJ2-3; 8 nucleotides agree with TRBD2. Germline V CDR1 and CDR2: SGHTA, FQGTGA. This CDR3 is 16 amino acids long. V was clipped by 4 bases and J by 2 bases; unmatched bases: 8. Here the CDR3 reads CASSSRAAGATDTQYF. CDR3 nucleotide sequence: TGTGCCAGCAGCTCCCGCGCAGCGGGAGCCACAGATACGCAGTATTTT.

A single count supports this clone. The V call is TRBV14, the J call TRBJ2-3; D is undetermined. The germline V gene has CDR1 SGHDN and CDR2 FVKESK. With 0 bases removed from V and 6 bases from J, the gap between germline ends came to 16 bases. CDR3 size: 16 residues. CDR3 loop: CASSQEVNVFGDTQYF. The CDR3 DNA reads as TGTGCCAGCAGCCAAGAGGTCAACGTCTTTGGGGATACGCAGTATTTT.

V usage is TRBV27 and J usage is TRBJ2-1; D might be TRBD1 or TRBD2, each matching 5 bases. The CDR3 loop spans 13 amino acids. The germline gives CDR1 MNHEY, CDR2 SMNVEV (reference sequence). V lost 6 bases, J lost 10 bases, and 16 bases lay in between. The chain's CDR3 is CASSRYVRDEQFF. The CDR3 DNA reads as TGTGCCAGCAGCCGTTATGTGAGGGACGAGCAGTTCTTC.

The CDR3 sequence is CASSWDYNEQFF. The CDR3 nucleotides read TGCGCCAGCAGCTGGGACTACAATGAGCAGTTCTTC. This sequence joins TRBV5-1 and TRBJ2-1; D unclear. Between the trimmed V and J ends, which lost 3 bases and 3 bases, there was a span of 4 bases. There are 12 residues in the CDR3. CDR1 is SGHRS, CDR2 YFSETQ, per germline.

This clone showed up just once. The chain links TRBV6-5 to TRBJ2-7; maybe TRBD2 (6 bases). V dropped 6 bases and J dropped 9 bases, with 18 bases sitting between them. CDR3 size: 13 residues. Germline CDR1 and CDR2: MNHEY and SVGAGI. CDR3 sequence: CASSSPERASQYF. Written as DNA, the CDR3 is TGTGCCAGCAGCAGCCCAGAGCGGGCCTCGCAGTACTTC.

V gene TRBV28 combines with J gene TRBJ2-2; 9 bases are a match to TRBD1. The germline gives CDR1 MDHEN, CDR2 SYDVKM. The CDR3 length is 17 residues. The V gene end was trimmed by 6 bases and the J gene end by 5 bases; junction bases not matched to a gene: 13. CDR3 protein: CASRSRIGQGQTGELFF. The CDR3 nucleotides are TGTGCCAGCAGATCTAGGATCGGACAGGGGCAAACCGGGGAGCTGTTTTTT.

The chain has TRBV2 and TRBJ2-1, with D possibly TRBD1 on 5 matching bases. Per the germline V gene, CDR1 is SNHLY and CDR2 is FYNNEI. The CDR3 is 12 residues long. V gave up 4 bases and J gave up 9 bases, with 10 bases separating them. The CDR3 nucleotides read TGTGCCAGCAGTGTAGGGGTCGGTGAGCAGTTCTTC. It encodes CASSVGVGEQFF.

The sample holds a few counts of this clone. This chain links TRBV28 with TRBJ1-2; 8 bases align to TRBD1. Germline loops: CDR1 MDHEN, CDR2 SYDVKM. The CDR3 is 15 amino acids. V was clipped by 6 bases and J by 1 base; unmatched bases: 7. The CDR3 DNA sequence: TGTGCCAGCAGGGCCTCGGACAGGGATAACTATGGCTACACCTTC. It encodes CASRASDRDNYGYTF.

V is TRBV4-2 and J is TRBJ1-3; TRBD1 matches at 8 bases. The junction had 3 bases not matched to a gene; V was cut back by 1 base and J by 1 base. The CDR3 sequence is 16 residues long. The germline gives CDR1 LGHNA, CDR2 YNFKEQ. CDR3 region: CASSQGTGLSGNTIYF. The CDR3 coding sequence is TGTGCCAGCAGCCAAGGGACAGGGTTGTCTGGAAACACCATATATTTT.

The V call is TRBV23-1, the J call TRBJ2-1; TRBD1 agrees at 10 bases. TRBV23-1 is an ORF, with its function uncertain. This CDR3 region has 16 residues. Trimming removed 5 bases from V and 4 bases from J; junction bases left unmatched: 8. Written as DNA, the CDR3 is TGCGCCAGCAGTTACAACCGGGACAGGGGATACAATGAGCAGTTCTTC. Protein: CASSYNRDRGYNEQFF.